Presented here are 16 T cell receptor beta chains from one specimen sequenced in a study of blood T cell repertoires in COVID-19. Assay used: immunoSEQ multiplex PCR; TCRdb lists only in-frame clones, some missing. The sample gives 55,000 to 65,000 clones, 65% to 85% of which show up once; more than 2.5% is in the top ten. The specimen sequenced was peripheral blood. The receptors stem from a man aged 55 to 70 with acute or convalescent COVID-19.

The chain carries TRBV10-3 and TRBJ1-4; possibly TRBD1 for D (5 bases). This CDR3 is 14 amino acids long. V gave up 10 bases and J gave up 3 bases, with 15 bases separating them. Per the germline V gene, CDR1 is ENHRY and CDR2 is SYGVKD. For the CDR3, the DNA is TGTGCCACCTCCAGGGAAGGATCTAATGAAAAACTGTTTTTT. Translation gives CATSREGSNEKLFF.

The chain couples TRBV5-4 to TRBJ2-7; 9 positions match TRBD2. Germline CDR1 SGHNT, CDR2 YYREEE (reference sequence). Losses at the gene ends were 4 bases for V and 6 bases for J; bases not matched to a gene: 2. The CDR3 covers 12 residues. CDR3 sequence (DNA): TGTGCCAGCAGCCTTAGCGGGGGCGAGCAGTACTTC. Protein: CASSLSGGEQYF.

J is TRBJ1-1 and V is TRBV11-2; the D gene is possibly TRBD1 (5 bases). Looked up from germline, CDR1 is SGHAT and CDR2 is FQNNGV. Trimming removed 5 bases from V and 5 bases from J, with 12 bases in between. CDR3 length: 13 amino acids. This CDR3 is CASSQPGGTEAFF. For the CDR3, the DNA is TGTGCCAGCAGCCAACCCGGGGGGACTGAAGCTTTCTTT.

The rearrangement uses TRBV5-4 and TRBJ2-5; no firm D call. Between the trimmed V and J ends, which lost 1 base and 5 bases, there was a span of 18 bases. Per germline, CDR1 SGHNT and CDR2 YYREEE (reference sequence). The CDR3 runs to 16 residues. This CDR3 is CASSLKTLLVRETQYF. CDR3 in DNA: TGTGCCAGCAGCTTGAAAACTCTTTTAGTGCGGGAGACCCAGTACTTC.

The CDR3 DNA reads as TGTGCCAGCAGCTTATCGGGGGCCTACGAGCAGTACTTC. Amino acids: CASSLSGAYEQYF. V usage is TRBV7-9 and J usage is TRBJ2-7, with D perhaps matching TRBD2 (6 bases). With 2 bases removed from V and 2 bases from J, the gap between germline ends came to 7 bases. Per germline, CDR1 SEHNR and CDR2 FQNEAQ (reference sequence). The CDR3 is 13 residues long.

This chain joins TRBV18 and TRBJ1-4; no definite D call. Germline CDR1 reads KGHSH; CDR2 reads LQKENI. There are 13 residues in the CDR3. V lost 4 bases and J lost 4, with 7 bases in between. CDR3 in amino acids: CASSRAYNEKLFF. Written as DNA, the CDR3 is TGTGCCAGCTCACGGGCATATAATGAAAAACTGTTTTTT. The full variable domain, rest sourced from reference TRBV18 and TRBJ1-4, is NAGVMQNPRHLVRRRGQEARLRCSPMKGHSHVYWYRQLPEEGLKFMVYLQKENIIDESGMPKERFSAEFPKEGPSILRIQQVVRGDSAAYFCASSRAYNEKLFFGSGTQLSVL.

V gene TRBV21-1 combines with J gene TRBJ1-5. TRBV21-1 is reported as a pseudogene. The CDR3 covers 18 residues. Here the CDR3 reads CASSKQNQKRYSNQPQHF. The CDR3, as DNA: TGTGCCAGCAGCAAACAAAACCAGAAGCGATATAGCAATCAGCCCCAGCATTTT.

The rearrangement uses TRBV7-2 and TRBJ1-5, with D tentatively TRBD1 (6 bases). Per germline, CDR1 SGHTA and CDR2 FQGNSA. V lost 5 bases and J lost 0, with 11 bases in between. CDR3 length: 15 residues. The CDR3 spells CASSPRGGSNQPQHF. The CDR3 DNA is TGTGCCAGCAGCCCACGAGGGGGTAGCAATCAGCCCCAGCATTTT.

This clone has a single count. The V call is TRBV5-6, the J call TRBJ2-7, with D unresolved. This CDR3 is 11 amino acids long. Germline lookup yields CDR1 SGHDT and CDR2 YYEEEE. Deletions cut 4 bases from V and 6 bases from J, with 8 bases between. The CDR3 bases are TGTGCCAGCAGCCTAACCGGCGAGCAGTACTTC. As protein: CASSLTGEQYF.

This clone was found many times. The gene calls are TRBV19 and TRBJ2-2, with a possible D match to TRBD2 (5 bases). Germline V lookup: CDR1 LNHDA, CDR2 SQIVND (reference sequence). V was clipped by 3 bases and J by 7 bases, with 18 bases between them. This CDR3 comprises 16 residues. The CDR3 loop reads CASSILSLGGVGELFF. In DNA form, the CDR3 reads TGTGCCAGTAGTATTCTCTCCCTAGGAGGCGTCGGGGAGCTGTTTTTT.

The gene calls are TRBV19 and TRBJ2-6; the match to TRBD2 covers 10 bases. Germline trimming cut 6 bases from V and 2 bases from J; bases unmatched to any gene: 7. This CDR3 comprises 17 residues. CDR1 and CDR2 (germline): LNHDA, SQIVND (reference sequence). The CDR3, as DNA: TGTGCCAGTAGGAGGACTAGCGGATTGACTGGGGCCAACGTCCTGACTTTC. Translated: CASRRTSGLTGANVLTF.

The rearrangement links TRBV6-5 to TRBJ1-5; 7 bases are a match to TRBD1. Per germline, CDR1 MNHEY and CDR2 SVGAGI. This CDR3 spans 14 amino acids. The V and J ends lost 4 bases and 15 bases, in that order; junction bases with no gene match: 15. Written as DNA, the CDR3 is TGTGCCAGCAGTTCCGAGTCGAGACAGGGTGAACTGCATTTT. Translated, it gives CASSSESRQGELHF.

This clone was picked up one time. The chain links TRBV6-5 to TRBJ1-3; possibly TRBD1 for D (5 bases). The CDR3 runs to 13 residues. Germline-derived CDR1 and CDR2 are MNHEY and SVGAGI. V lost 9 bases to trimming and J lost 3 bases, with 12 bases between them. DNA of the CDR3: TGTGCCAGTGGGGGGGTTTATGGAAACACCATATATTTT. This codes for CASGGVYGNTIYF.

V gene TRBV6-7 combines with J gene TRBJ1-1; 9 bases match TRBD1. TRBV6-7 is an ORF for which the function is uncertain. Losses at the gene ends were 7 bases for V and 1 base for J; bases not matched to a gene: 7. This CDR3 comprises 15 residues. Written as DNA, the CDR3 is TGTGCCAGCATGGCCCGGGACAGGGAGAACACTGAAGCTTTCTTT. Translated, it gives CASMARDRENTEAFF.

The V and J genes are TRBV12-3 or TRBV12-4 and TRBJ1-4; 9 bases agree with TRBD1. This CDR3 spans 13 amino acids. V shed 4 bases, J shed 7 bases, and the junction held 1 base outside the gene matches. CDR3 residues: CASSWDRVEKLFF. CDR3 DNA: TGTGCCAGCAGTTGGGACAGGGTTGAAAAACTGTTTTTT.

The CDR3 reads CASSLSYRDGAYNEQFF. The CDR3, as DNA: TGTGCCAGCAGCTTGTCATACAGGGACGGCGCCTACAATGAGCAGTTCTTC. J is TRBJ2-1 and V is TRBV7-3; D possibly corresponds to TRBD1 (6 bases). The V gene's germline CDR1 is SGHTA and CDR2 FQGTGA. This CDR3 contains 17 residues. The V end lost 3 bases, the J end lost 2 bases, and 17 bases lay between the germline ends.